This passage covers 11 T cell receptor beta chains from one sample sequenced in a study of OX40 agonist ivuxolimab in advanced cancers. Library construction relied on the immunoSEQ multiplex PCR assay. The table was pulled from immuneACCESS by TCRdb, which kept in-frame rearrangements only. Such tables lose some clones; where checked, under half of the loss comes from unresolved V genes, and the rest has no known cause. For this sample there are 57,000 or so clones; roughly 86% appear just once. The top ten constitute roughly 1.3% of the sample. Sequenced material: CD4+ or CD8+ T cells sorted from blood, taken in a trial of the OX40 agonist ivuxolimab. These receptors all stem from an adult with an advanced solid tumor such as melanoma, head and neck, liver or kidney cancer.

In DNA, the CDR3 is TGTGCCAGCATCCGACCCAGGGGATCTGGAAACACCATATATTTT. Protein sequence: CASIRPRGSGNTIYF. The chain couples TRBV6-1 to TRBJ1-3; a possible D gene is TRBD1 (6 bases). The length of the CDR3 is 15 residues. V was cut by 7 bases and J by 1 base, with 14 bases left in between. Germline V gene sequence: CDR1 MNHNS, CDR2 SASEGT.

The CDR3 nucleotides read TGTGCCAGCTCACCAATGGCTAGCGGGGGAGAGACCCAGTACTTC. Translating gives CASSPMASGGETQYF. The chain combines TRBV18 with TRBJ2-5, with 10 bases aligning to TRBD2. The CDR3 has 15 residues. Looked up from germline, CDR1 is KGHSH and CDR2 is LQKENI. The ends lost 2 bases at V and 4 bases at J; junction bases unmatched: 4.

The V gene is TRBV7-8, the J gene TRBJ2-3; TRBD2 might be the D (5 bases). Trimming took off 0 bases at V and 3 bases at J, with 13 bases between the two ends. Germline V gives CDR1 SGHVS, CDR2 FQNEAQ. The CDR3 spans 16 residues. CDR3 sequence (DNA): TGTGCCAGCAGCTTAGCCGGACTCCTAGAGACAGATACGCAGTATTTT. Protein product: CASSLAGLLETDTQYF.

A single count supports this clone. The chain is built from TRBV6-1 and TRBJ1-1; D call uncertain. The germline CDR1 and CDR2 sequences are MNHNS and SASEGT. CDR3 length: 11 amino acids. Trimming left V 4 bases short and J 11 bases short, with 11 bases between. This CDR3 reads CASSGRMRAFF. CDR3 sequence (DNA): TGTGCCAGCAGTGGGAGGATGCGGGCTTTCTTT.

The rearrangement joins TRBV18 to TRBJ2-2; tentatively, D is TRBD2 (5 bases). The CDR3 spans 15 residues. Germline CDR1 reads KGHSH; CDR2 reads LQKENI. Trimming cost V 2 bases and J 2 bases, with 9 bases left between them. CDR3 residues: CASSPMASNTGELFF. Written as DNA, the CDR3 is TGTGCCAGCTCACCAATGGCTAGCAACACCGGGGAGCTGTTTTTT.

V usage is TRBV5-8 and J usage is TRBJ1-3; the match to TRBD1 covers 8 bases. Losses at the gene ends were 4 bases for V and 2 bases for J; bases not matched to a gene: 2. Germline CDR1 SGHTS, CDR2 YDEGEE. This CDR3 has 14 amino acids. CDR3 in DNA: TGTGCCAGCAGCCGGACAGGGACTGGAAACACCATATATTTT. Its translation is CASSRTGTGNTIYF. Together with reference TRBV5-8 and TRBJ1-3, the CDR3 gives the full variable domain: EAGVTQSPTHLIKTRGQQATLRCSPISGHTSVYWYQQALGLGLQFLLWYDEGEERNRGNFPPRFSGRQFPNYSSELNVNALELEDSALYLCASSRTGTGNTIYFGEGSWLTVV.

The chain combines TRBV19 with TRBJ1-2; D not certain. Trimming removed 1 base from V and 8 bases from J, with 20 bases in between. The germline CDR1 and CDR2 sequences are LNHDA and SQIVND (reference sequence). This CDR3 comprises 16 residues. CDR3: CASSIGSAGLSIGYTF. In nucleotides, the CDR3 is TGTGCCAGTAGTATAGGGTCGGCGGGGTTGTCTATCGGCTACACCTTC. The full variable domain, in which reference TRBV19 and TRBJ1-2 provide the parts outside the CDR3, is DGGITQSPKYLFRKEGQNVTLSCEQNLNHDAMYWYRQDPGQGLRLIYYSQIVNDFQKGDIAEGYSVSREKKESFPLTVTSAQKNPTAFYLCASSIGSAGLSIGYTFGSGTRLTVV.

J is TRBJ1-2 and V is TRBV18; 9 positions match TRBD1. Trimming took 3 bases from V and 2 from J; bases not matched to a gene: 4. The CDR3 spans 15 residues. CDR1 is KGHSH and CDR2 is LQKENI in the germline V gene. The CDR3 DNA sequence: TGTGCCAGCTCACCCCGGGACAGGGTGAACTATGGCTACACCTTC. Residues: CASSPRDRVNYGYTF.

The J gene is TRBJ1-2, the V gene TRBV5-4, with a weak D call TRBD1 (5 bases). Germline V gene data show CDR1 as SGHNT and CDR2 as YYREEE (reference sequence). Trimming removed 0 bases at V and 4 bases at J, with 7 bases between. The CDR3 covers 13 residues. The CDR3 spells CASSLDGAYGYTF. The CDR3 region has the DNA TGTGCCAGCAGCTTGGATGGGGCCTATGGCTACACCTTC.

V is TRBV2 and J is TRBJ1-5; maybe TRBD1 (5 bases). This CDR3 spans 14 amino acids. Germline V gene lookup returns CDR1 SNHLY and CDR2 FYNNEI. With 4 bases removed from V and 4 bases from J, the gap between germline ends came to 11 bases. The CDR3, as DNA: TGTGCCAGCAGTGGACCAGACAGAAATCAGCCCCAGCATTTT. Translation gives CASSGPDRNQPQHF.

V usage is TRBV19 and J usage is TRBJ2-1, with D maybe TRBD2 (5 bases). Trimming stripped 5 bases from V and 3 bases from J, with 8 bases between. The CDR3 has 13 residues. Germline CDR1 LNHDA, CDR2 SQIVND (reference sequence). CDR3 protein: CASSGENYNEQFF. In DNA form, the CDR3 reads TGTGCCAGTAGTGGGGAGAACTACAATGAGCAGTTCTTC.